A single sample is the source of the 18 T cell receptor beta chains below, sequenced in a study of T cell repertoires in cytomegalovirus infection. These receptors have no identified antigens. TCRdb itself ran the reads through MiXCR, one entry per CDR3 protein. The table lists fewer than 650,000 distinct CDR3 sequences, 40% of them singletons. The source was cultured PBMCs, collected from culture after CMV antigen stimulation. All receptors derive from a human donor in good health (CMV status not recorded). Some clones in this sample may be carry-over from other donors' samples.

V gene TRBV27 combines with J gene TRBJ2-1; TRBD1 matches at 9 bases. The CDR3 spans 17 residues. V was clipped by 4 bases and J by 4 bases; unmatched bases: 11. Germline loops: CDR1 MNHEY, CDR2 SMNVEV (reference sequence). CDR3 in amino acids: CASSSPTHRGLYNEQFF. The DNA for the CDR3 is TGTGCCAGCAGTTCACCCACCCACAGGGGGCTTTACAATGAGCAGTTCTTC.

There are a few counts of this clonotype. The chain carries TRBV7-9 and TRBJ2-5; possible D gene TRBD2, 6 bases. Trimming cost V 5 bases and J 12 bases, with 16 bases left between them. The CDR3 has 12 amino acids. Germline V CDR1 and CDR2: SEHNR, FQNEAQ (reference sequence). The CDR3 loop reads CASSQMGTGEYF. In DNA, the CDR3 is TGTGCCAGCAGCCAAATGGGGACGGGGGAGTACTTC.

This clonotype was counted only a few times. CDR3 protein: CASSREGSSPLHF. Here the CDR3 DNA reads TGTGCCAGCAGCCGGGAGGGTAGTTCACCCCTCCACTTT. The chain employs TRBV7-8 and TRBJ1-6; D gene uncertain. The V and J ends lost 5 bases and 9 bases respectively, with 11 bases between them. In germline, CDR1 is SGHVS, CDR2 FQNEAQ. The CDR3 spans 13 residues.

The rearrangement uses TRBV12-3 or TRBV12-4 and TRBJ1-2; tentative D call: TRBD1 (5 bases). V lost 6 bases to trimming and J lost 8 bases, with 19 bases between them. The CDR3 is 14 amino acids. The CDR3 DNA sequence: TGTGCCAGCAGACAGGCCATTGAACCTGGGGGCTACACCTTC. Residues: CASRQAIEPGGYTF.

This chain uses TRBV18 with TRBJ1-2; 8 nucleotides align to TRBD1. Germline trimming cut 3 bases from V and 6 bases from J; bases unmatched to any gene: 3. Germline CDR1 KGHSH, CDR2 LQKENI. This CDR3 is built from 13 residues. DNA of the CDR3: TGTGCCAGCTCACCGTCGGACAGGGATGGCTACACCTTC. It encodes CASSPSDRDGYTF.

This clonotype was detected a few times. The V and J genes are TRBV29-1 and TRBJ2-7; D is possibly TRBD2 (5 bases). The CDR3 has 10 residues. Germline lookup yields CDR1 SQVTM and CDR2 ANQGSEA. V was trimmed by 4 bases and J by 5 bases, leaving 6 bases between them. CDR3 in amino acids: CSVVGDEQYF. CDR3 DNA: TGCAGCGTTGTCGGGGACGAGCAGTACTTC.

This clonotype showed up many times. The gene calls are TRBV7-2 and TRBJ2-1, with a weak D call TRBD1 (5 bases). CDR3 length: 14 amino acids. V was clipped by 4 bases and J by 4 bases, with 11 bases between them. Germline assignment: CDR1 SGHTA and CDR2 FQGNSA. The CDR3 DNA reads TGTGCCAGCAGCTCCAGCCGACAGTACAATGAGCAGTTCTTC. Translation: CASSSSRQYNEQFF.

The sample holds a few counts of this clonotype. The gene calls are TRBV10-3 and TRBJ1-3; tentatively, D is TRBD1 (6 bases). V was shortened by 8 bases and J by 0 bases, with 14 bases between the two germline ends. This CDR3 contains 15 residues. Germline assignment: CDR1 ENHRY and CDR2 SYGVKD. DNA for the CDR3: TGTGCCATCTCAGGACAGCCAATCTCTGGAAACACCATATATTTT. Its translation: CAISGQPISGNTIYF.

This clonotype came up many times. V and J are TRBV7-6 and TRBJ2-6, with unresolved D. Trimming removed 3 bases at V and 0 bases at J, with 18 bases between. Germline V gene sequence: CDR1 SGHVS, CDR2 FNYEAQ. CDR3 size: 19 residues. CDR3 sequence: CASSFWVYPTDSGANVLTF. The CDR3 DNA follows: TGTGCCAGCAGCTTCTGGGTATACCCGACGGACTCTGGGGCCAACGTCCTGACTTTC.

This clonotype was counted a few times. The V call is TRBV19, the J call TRBJ2-3; D possibly corresponds to TRBD1 (5 bases). CDR3 size: 14 residues. Germline V gene lookup returns CDR1 LNHDA and CDR2 SQIVND (reference sequence). Trimming left V 1 base short and J 6 bases short, with 11 bases between. CDR3 sequence (DNA): TGTGCCAGTAGTATAGGGTTGAGACAGGATACGCAGTATTTT. This codes for CASSIGLRQDTQYF.

CDR3 sequence reads: CASSGLITGELFF. The CDR3, as DNA: TGTGCCAGCAGCGGTCTTATTACCGGGGAGCTGTTTTTT. This chain joins TRBV7-9 and TRBJ2-2; D unclear. V was shortened by 5 bases and J by 5 bases, with 9 bases between the two germline ends. Germline V gives CDR1 SEHNR, CDR2 FQNEAQ (reference sequence). This CDR3 is built from 13 residues.

The rearrangement links TRBV20-1 to TRBJ2-5, with D perhaps TRBD2 (5 bases). The germline V and J ends were trimmed by 5 bases and 1 base, with 8 bases remaining between them. The CDR3 has 12 residues. Germline loops: CDR1 DFQATT, CDR2 SNEGSKA (reference sequence). CDR3 amino acids: CSALAFQETQYF. The CDR3 coding sequence is TGCAGTGCTCTAGCATTCCAAGAGACCCAGTACTTC.

This clonotype appeared a single time. The V gene is TRBV4-3, the J gene TRBJ2-5, with no clear D. Trimming shortened V by 0 bases and J by 2 bases, and 7 bases separated the two germline ends. The CDR3 has 14 amino acids. Germline V gene data show CDR1 as LGHNA and CDR2 as YSLEER. The CDR3 DNA reads TGCGCCAGCAGCCAAGATCGGACGCAAGAGACCCAGTACTTC. As protein: CASSQDRTQETQYF.

V gene TRBV3-1 combines with J gene TRBJ2-1, with 9 bases matching TRBD1. V shed 6 bases, J shed 8 bases, and the junction held 11 bases outside the gene matches. In germline, CDR1 is LGHDT, CDR2 YNNKEL (reference sequence). The CDR3 has 15 amino acids. The CDR3 bases are TGTGCCAGCAGTCACGGGACAGGGATGGTCTATGAGCAGTTCTTC. Translated: CASSHGTGMVYEQFF.

The chain combines TRBV29-1 with TRBJ2-7; the D gene is possibly TRBD2 (5 bases). The ends were cut back, 5 bases at V and 0 bases at J, with 11 bases in the middle. Per germline, CDR1 SQVTM and CDR2 ANQGSEA. The CDR3 covers 13 residues. CDR3 sequence (DNA): TGCAGCGTTTCTACGGACTTCTCCTACGAGCAGTACTTC. Its protein is CSVSTDFSYEQYF.

This chain joins TRBV7-4 and TRBJ2-7; perhaps TRBD1 as D (7 bases). CDR1 and CDR2 from the germline V gene are SGHVT and SQSDAQ. The CDR3 is 13 residues long. The V end lost 6 bases, the J end lost 4 bases, and 13 bases lay between the germline ends. CDR3 loop: CASSPRGEYEQYF. The CDR3, as DNA: TGTGCCAGCAGTCCCAGGGGGGAGTACGAGCAGTACTTC.

This chain joins TRBV28 and TRBJ1-5, with D possibly matching TRBD1 (6 bases). The CDR3 covers 16 residues. Germline CDR1 reads MDHEN; CDR2 reads SYDVKM. V was shortened by 10 bases and J by 0 bases, with 19 bases between the two germline ends. The CDR3 bases are TGTGCCATCAACGGGCAGGGGATGTATAGCAATCAGCCCCAGCATTTT. Residues: CAINGQGMYSNQPQHF.

This chain connects TRBV6-2 or TRBV6-3 to TRBJ2-5; D perhaps matches TRBD1 (5 bases). The CDR3 is made up of 16 amino acids. The germline gives CDR1 MNHEY, CDR2 SVGEGT. Deletions cut 7 bases from V and 3 bases from J, with 21 bases between. CDR3 sequence reads: CASNIAAGHIKETQYF. The CDR3 nucleotides are TGTGCCAGCAATATTGCGGCCGGACATATCAAAGAGACCCAGTACTTC.